These 11 T cell receptor beta chains were sequenced from one sample in a study of OX40 agonist ivuxolimab in advanced cancers. Assay used: immunoSEQ multiplex PCR; TCRdb lists only in-frame clones, some missing. This table has 75,000 or so clones, 84% appearing once. Specimen: CD4+ or CD8+ T cells sorted from blood, collected in a trial of the OX40 agonist ivuxolimab. These receptors were collected from an adult with an advanced solid tumor such as melanoma, head and neck, liver or kidney cancer.

The chain is built from TRBV4-1 and TRBJ1-5, with 8 nucleotides matching TRBD1. V lost 5 bases, J lost 9 bases, and 6 bases stayed unmatched. Looked up from germline, CDR1 is MGHRA and CDR2 is YSYEKL. The CDR3 has 13 residues. The CDR3 here is CASSAGTGGPQHF. The CDR3 region has the DNA TGCGCCAGCAGCGCCGGGACAGGCGGGCCCCAGCATTTT.

The chain combines TRBV30 with TRBJ1-5, with a weak D call TRBD1 (6 bases). Between the trimmed V and J ends, which lost 1 base and 6 bases, there was a span of 13 bases. The CDR3 is made up of 14 amino acids. The germline V gene encodes CDR1 GTSNPN and CDR2 SVGIG (reference sequence). The CDR3 DNA reads as TGTGCCTGGAGTGGAACAGGGCACAGTCAGCCCCAGCATTTT. It yields the protein CAWSGTGHSQPQHF.

The rearrangement links TRBV6-5 to TRBJ1-1; the D gene is possibly TRBD1 (5 bases). V was pared by 5 bases and J by 5 bases, with 12 bases between. CDR1 and CDR2 from the germline V gene are MNHEY and SVGAGI. This CDR3 is built from 13 residues. Here the CDR3 DNA reads TGTGCCAGCAGTCTCAGGGAACGGACTGAAGCTTTCTTT. As protein: CASSLRERTEAFF.

This sequence joins TRBV5-4 and TRBJ2-5; 9 nucleotides line up with TRBD1. Germline trimming cut 4 bases from V and 3 bases from J; bases unmatched to any gene: 7. The germline CDR1 and CDR2 sequences are SGHNT and YYREEE (reference sequence). CDR3 length equals 15 residues. CDR3 in amino acids: CASSPRDREEETQYF. The CDR3 DNA reads as TGTGCCAGCAGCCCCAGGGACAGGGAGGAAGAGACCCAGTACTTC.

Points on this clone: A much larger clone differs by one base, so this may be a read error. The sample holds other DNA sequences that translate to the same CDR3. The chain carries TRBV7-9 and TRBJ2-7; 8 positions match TRBD1. The ends lost 1 base at V and 4 bases at J; junction bases unmatched: 3. CDR1 and CDR2 from the germline V gene are SEHNR and FQNEAQ (reference sequence). CDR3 length equals 14 residues. CDR3 sequence: CASSLVQGAYEQYF. The CDR3 DNA follows: TGTGCCAGCAGCTTAGTCCAGGGGGCTTACGAGCAGTACTTC. Full variable domain (remainder filled in from reference TRBV7-9 and TRBJ2-7): DTGVSQNPRHKITKRGQNVTFRCDPISEHNRLYWYRQTLGQGPEFLTYFQNEAQLEKSRLLSDRFSAERPKGSFSTLEIQRTEQGDSAMYLCASSLVQGAYEQYFGPGTRLTVT.

This sequence joins TRBV5-3 and TRBJ1-2; maybe TRBD1 (5 bases). TRBV5-3 is given ORF status, its function remaining uncertain. The CDR3 is 15 amino acids. Trimming removed 0 bases at V and 2 bases at J, with 11 bases between. The CDR3: CARSLAKGDNYGYTF. In nucleotides, the CDR3 is TGTGCCAGAAGCTTGGCCAAAGGGGACAACTATGGCTACACCTTC.

V usage is TRBV10-1 and J usage is TRBJ1-1, with TRBD1 as a possible D gene (5 bases). From germline, CDR1 is WNHNN and CDR2 SYGVQD (reference sequence). V shed 3 bases and J shed 7 bases, with 15 bases lying between them. The CDR3 extends over 14 amino acids. CDR3 sequence (DNA): TGCGCCAGCAGTGAATCAGGGTATGAAGGTGAAGCTTTCTTT. It yields the protein CASSESGYEGEAFF.

This chain links TRBV18 with TRBJ2-3; D may correspond to TRBD1 or TRBD2 (6 bases each). V was shortened by 1 base and J by 4 bases, with 12 bases between the two germline ends. In germline, CDR1 is KGHSH, CDR2 LQKENI. The length of the CDR3 is 15 residues. The CDR3 sequence: CASSPRGAVSDTQYF. The CDR3 region has the DNA TGTGCCAGCTCACCACGGGGGGCTGTCTCAGATACGCAGTATTTT.

The genes are TRBV19 and TRBJ2-5; TRBD2 aligns across 7 bases. The CDR3 runs 14 residues. Germline V gene lookup returns CDR1 LNHDA and CDR2 SQIVND (reference sequence). V was clipped by 5 bases and J by 2 bases; unmatched bases: 5. In DNA form, the CDR3 reads TGTGCCAGTAGTTCTAGGGAGGGGCAAGAGACCCAGTACTTC. Protein sequence: CASSSREGQETQYF.

The chain uses TRBV7-9 and TRBJ2-5, with unresolved D. Trimming took 1 base from V and 1 from J, leaving 19 bases between them. CDR1 and CDR2 from the germline V gene are SEHNR and FQNEAQ (reference sequence). The CDR3 runs to 18 residues. The CDR3 spells CASSLDSSPWFFQETQYF. The CDR3 region has the DNA TGTGCCAGCAGCTTAGATTCGAGTCCTTGGTTCTTCCAAGAGACCCAGTACTTC.

The chain links TRBV7-9 to TRBJ1-4; D is perhaps TRBD1 (5 bases). The germline CDR1 and CDR2 sequences are SEHNR and FQNEAQ (reference sequence). Trimming took off 1 base at V and 0 bases at J, with 12 bases between the two ends. The length of the CDR3 is 17 residues. The CDR3 loop is CASSLGQGRATNEKLFF. CDR3 sequence (DNA): TGTGCCAGCAGCTTAGGCCAGGGTCGGGCAACTAATGAAAAACTGTTTTTT.